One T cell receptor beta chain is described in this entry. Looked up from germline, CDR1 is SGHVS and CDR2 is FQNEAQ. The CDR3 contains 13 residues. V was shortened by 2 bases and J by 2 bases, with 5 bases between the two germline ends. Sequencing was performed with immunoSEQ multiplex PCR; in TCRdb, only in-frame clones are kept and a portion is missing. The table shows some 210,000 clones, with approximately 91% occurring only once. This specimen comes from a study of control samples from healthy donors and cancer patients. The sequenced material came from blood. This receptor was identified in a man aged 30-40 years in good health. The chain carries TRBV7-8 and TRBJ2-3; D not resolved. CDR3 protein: CASSLTYTDTQYF. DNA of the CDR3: TGTGCCAGCAGCTTAACATACACAGATACGCAGTATTTT.